This T cell receptor (beta chain) was recorded in a study of T cell repertoires in cytomegalovirus infection. Study summary: Public TCR beta signatures indicated both CMV infection and matching HLA type. Findings and limits, study-wide: Ex vivo, HLA-C-restricted CMV-specific TCR beta clonotypes prevailed over the rest of the response.

On this clonotype itself: Its antigen is not identified. This may be a read error: a much more frequent sequence differs by one nucleotide.

Germline lookup yields CDR1 ENHRY and CDR2 SYGVKD. There are 17 residues in the CDR3. MiXCR, applied by TCRdb to the reads, yields one record per CDR3 protein. The sample consists of some 350,000 distinct CDR3 sequences, 15% to 20% of them appearing once. The origin of this receptor is a human donor in good health (CMV status not recorded). Some clones in this sample may be carry-over from other donors' samples. The gene calls are TRBV10-3 and TRBJ2-1; D may correspond to TRBD1 or TRBD2 (9 bases each). Sequenced sample: PBMCs. CDR3 loop: CAISRTGDPASGDEQLF. The CDR3 nucleotides read TGTGCCATCAGTCGGACAGGGGACCCTGCTAGCGGGGATGAGCAGCTCTTC.